This T cell receptor (beta chain) came from a study of CD8 T cells in ankylosing spondylitis. Overall study results and limits: Characteristic of ankylosing spondylitis blood, it appeared, was a TCR beta motif comprising roughly eight highly homologous variants. Some motif variants had been reported before (in reactive arthritis synovial fluid and blood). Matched synovial fluid from ankylosing spondylitis patients was reported to be enriched for disease-linked clones.

By quantitative 5'-RACE with molecular barcodes, the TCR beta libraries were made. TCRdb reprocessed the 5' RACE reads via MiXCR and lists one record per CDR3 protein. Here the sample spans 190,000 or so distinct CDR3 sequences, around 13% being singletons. The CDR3 contains 15 residues. Trimming took 3 bases from V and 3 from J, leaving 11 bases between them. Per the germline V gene, CDR1 is LNHNV and CDR2 is YYDKDF (reference sequence). This clonotype turned up a few times. Its cognate antigen is unknown. The specimen sequenced was blood, either unsorted or a sorted T cell fraction (not recorded which). The chain employs TRBV15 and TRBJ1-4; a possible D gene is TRBD1 (5 bases). The sequence derives from a male donor with ankylosing spondylitis or in good health (not recorded which). DNA of the CDR3: TGTGCCACCAGCAGGACGACAGCGGCTAATGAAAAACTGTTTTTT. Translating gives CATSRTTAANEKLFF.